These 18 T cell receptor beta chains were sequenced from one sample in a study of T cells after yellow fever vaccination (dated by TCRdb to the late 2010s). Libraries were constructed by 5' RACE. TCRdb shows the sequencer as Illumina NovaSeq 6000. TCRdb reworked the public reads: Q25 trimming with fastp, MiXCR clone assembly, productive beta chains retained. Each CDR3 protein appears once, grouped with its most common genes and DNA. The sample table holds around 200,000 distinct CDR3 sequences, of which approximately 10% were seen once. Together, the top ten hold about 40% of the sample. Sample treatment or condition, as interpreted from the label and publication: live attenuated yellow fever vaccine strain. The sequencing used CD8+ T cells sorted from PBMCs, collected 15 days after the yellow fever booster vaccination. Receptors originate from a man between 18 and 35 years old who received the YFV17D yellow fever vaccine.

This sequence joins TRBV5-6 and TRBJ1-1; 9 bases agree with TRBD1. Germline loops: CDR1 SGHDT, CDR2 YYEEEE. V lost 2 bases and J lost 6; bases outside the gene matches: 2. This CDR3 is built from 13 residues. For the CDR3, the DNA is TGTGCCAGCAGCTTTTACAGGGGGCCTGAAGCTTTCTTT. Its translation is CASSFYRGPEAFF. Full variable domain (missing parts from reference TRBV5-6 and TRBJ1-1): DAGVTQSPTHLIKTRGQQVTLRCSPKSGHDTVSWYQQALGQGPQFIFQYYEEEERQRGNFPDRFSGHQFPNYSSELNVNALLLGDSALYLCASSFYRGPEAFFGQGTRLTVV.

This clonotype was counted many times. This sequence joins TRBV12-3 or TRBV12-4 and TRBJ2-1, with 13 nucleotides matching TRBD2. J gave up 12 bases and V 6 bases, and 8 bases lay outside the gene matches. The CDR3 is made up of 14 amino acids. CDR3 amino acids: CASSAGLAGPWQFF. CDR3 in DNA: TGTGCCAGCAGCGCGGGACTAGCGGGGCCCTGGCAGTTCTTC.

The chain joins TRBV10-3 to TRBJ2-7; D might be TRBD1 (6 bases). The germline V gene encodes CDR1 ENHRY and CDR2 SYGVKD. The CDR3 consists of 12 residues. With 5 bases removed from V and 5 bases from J, the gap between germline ends came to 10 bases. This CDR3 reads CAISTQGNEQYV. The CDR3 DNA reads as TGTGCCATCAGTACCCAGGGGAACGAGCAGTACGTC.

The chain combines TRBV7-9 with TRBJ1-1; tentatively, D is TRBD1 (5 bases). CDR3 length equals 16 residues. V lost 2 bases to trimming and J lost 4 bases, with 17 bases between them. The germline gives CDR1 SEHNR, CDR2 FQNEAQ (reference sequence). CDR3 coding DNA: TGTGCCAGCAGCTTATCTCAGGGAATCAGGGCCACTGAAGCTTTCTTT. It encodes CASSLSQGIRATEAFF.

The J gene is TRBJ2-2, the V gene TRBV7-8, with D tentatively TRBD1 (6 bases). Germline V gene lookup returns CDR1 SGHVS and CDR2 FQNEAQ. With 4 bases removed from V and 3 bases from J, the gap between germline ends came to 12 bases. The CDR3 is made up of 15 amino acids. This CDR3 reads CASSSLDRYTGELFF. CDR3 nucleotide sequence: TGTGCCAGCAGCTCCCTGGACAGATACACCGGGGAGCTGTTTTTT. Drawing the rest from reference TRBV7-8 and TRBJ2-2, the complete variable domain is GAGVSQSPRYKVAKRGQDVALRCDPISGHVSLFWYQQALGQGPEFLTYFQNEAQLDKSGLPSDRFFAERPEGSVSTLKIQRTQQEDSAVYLCASSSLDRYTGELFFGEGSRLTVL.

The J gene is TRBJ1-1, the V gene TRBV19; weak D call: TRBD1 (6 bases). V lost 8 bases, J lost 1 base, and 14 bases lay in between. Germline loops: CDR1 LNHDA, CDR2 SQIVND (reference sequence). This CDR3 spans 14 amino acids. The CDR3 sequence: CASDLGGANTEAFF. The DNA of the CDR3 is TGTGCCAGTGATCTTGGGGGGGCGAACACTGAAGCTTTCTTT.

This clonotype was picked up a small number of times. This chain uses TRBV20-1 with TRBJ2-7, with D possibly matching TRBD2 (6 bases). The germline V and J ends were trimmed by 6 bases and 0 bases, with 15 bases remaining between them. This CDR3 is built from 14 residues. Germline V CDR1 and CDR2: DFQATT, SNEGSKA (reference sequence). This CDR3 is CSAIRDWGSYEQYF. The CDR3 DNA reads TGCAGTGCCATCCGGGACTGGGGCTCCTACGAGCAGTACTTC.

This clonotype was counted many times. The rearrangement joins TRBV6-6 to TRBJ2-3; possible D gene TRBD2, 6 bases. The CDR3 is made up of 15 amino acids. The germline CDR1 and CDR2 sequences are MNHNY and SVGAGI (reference sequence). The V gene lost 2 bases and the J gene lost 3 bases, with 12 bases spanning the gap. Here the CDR3 reads CASSYGGLITDTQYF. CDR3 nucleotide sequence: TGTGCCAGCAGTTACGGGGGGTTGATAACAGATACGCAGTATTTT.

This clonotype has a handful of counts. The chain is built from TRBV20-1 and TRBJ2-3, with 12 bases matching TRBD2. The CDR3 is 15 amino acids. From germline, CDR1 is DFQATT and CDR2 SNEGSKA (reference sequence). The V gene end was trimmed by 3 bases and the J gene end by 7 bases; junction bases not matched to a gene: 8. In nucleotides, the CDR3 is TGCAGTGCTAGGTCGGGACTAGCGGGCTTCTATACGCAGTATTTT. Encoded protein: CSARSGLAGFYTQYF.

The chain carries TRBV6-5 and TRBJ2-2; D is ambiguous. This CDR3 has 11 amino acids. CDR1 MNHEY and CDR2 SVGAGI come from the germline V gene. V gave up 8 bases and J gave up 7 bases, with 8 bases separating them. CDR3 DNA: TGTGCCAGCTGTTCGGGCGGGGAGCTGTTTTTT. Its translation: CASCSGGELFF.

This clonotype was seen a few times. The J gene is TRBJ2-7, the V gene TRBV28; D tentatively fits TRBD1 or TRBD2 (6 bases each). V was trimmed by 8 bases and J by 4 bases, leaving 18 bases between them. The CDR3 has 14 residues. From germline, CDR1 is MDHEN and CDR2 SYDVKM. The CDR3 loop reads CASGRRDTGYEQYV. CDR3 DNA: TGTGCCAGCGGCAGGAGGGACACGGGGTACGAGCAGTACGTC.

The chain couples TRBV9 to TRBJ2-1; no clear D gene. Germline V gene data show CDR1 as SGDLS and CDR2 as YYNGEE. Trimming left V 7 bases short and J 1 base short, with 9 bases between. The CDR3 contains 13 residues. The CDR3 coding sequence is TGTGCCAGCCAGACCAATTCCTACAATGAGCAGTTCTTC. It codes for CASQTNSYNEQFF.

This clonotype occurred a few times. V and J are TRBV9 and TRBJ2-1, with TRBD1 matching 9 bases. The V segment lost 3 bases and the J segment 4 bases; nucleotides outside the gene matches: 5. This CDR3 is built from 15 residues. Germline CDR1 is SGDLS and CDR2 is YYNGEE. In DNA form, the CDR3 reads TGTGCCAGCAGCGCATCCGGGACAGGGTACAATGAGCAGTTCTTC. Translated, it gives CASSASGTGYNEQFF.

The genes are TRBV4-3 and TRBJ2-2, with 8 bases identical to TRBD2. The CDR3 has 15 amino acids. CDR1 is LGHNA and CDR2 is YSLEER in the germline V gene. Trimming removed 6 bases from V and 3 bases from J; junction bases left unmatched: 6. The CDR3 protein is CASSNGGADTGELFF. The CDR3 coding sequence is TGCGCCAGCAGTAACGGGGGGGCAGACACCGGGGAGCTGTTTTTT.

The chain recombines TRBV5-4 with TRBJ1-1; 9 bases fit TRBD1. The CDR3 spans 15 residues. V was pared by 4 bases and J by 3 bases, with 7 bases of the junction left unmatched. The germline V gene encodes CDR1 SGHNT and CDR2 YYREEE (reference sequence). This chain's CDR3 is CASSTGDRADTEAFF. The CDR3 nucleotides read TGTGCCAGCAGCACGGGGGACAGGGCGGACACTGAAGCTTTCTTT.

This clonotype was seen at least ten times. The chain carries TRBV7-9 and TRBJ2-7; 7 positions agree with TRBD1. J lost 3 bases, V lost 0 bases, and 5 bases had no gene match. The CDR3 sequence is 15 residues long. The germline V gene encodes CDR1 SEHNR and CDR2 FQNEAQ (reference sequence). The CDR3: CASSLAPYRGYEQYV. For the CDR3, the DNA is TGTGCCAGCAGCTTAGCGCCCTACAGGGGCTACGAGCAGTACGTC.

This clonotype was seen a handful of times. This chain links TRBV19 with TRBJ1-5; 8 positions agree with TRBD1. V trimming: 4 bases; J trimming: 6 bases; junction bases outside the gene matches: 5. The CDR3 length is 14 residues. Per germline, CDR1 LNHDA and CDR2 SQIVND (reference sequence). Here the CDR3 DNA reads TGTGCCAGTAGTACAGGGGGCCCTGGTCAGCCCCAGCATTTT. It yields the protein CASSTGGPGQPQHF. Variable domain in full (rest from reference TRBV19 and TRBJ1-5): DGGITQSPKYLFRKEGQNVTLSCEQNLNHDAMYWYRQDPGQGLRLIYYSQIVNDFQKGDIAEGYSVSREKKESFPLTVTSAQKNPTAFYLCASSTGGPGQPQHFGDGTRLSIL.

The chain has TRBV12-3 or TRBV12-4 and TRBJ2-3, with D perhaps being TRBD1 or TRBD2 (5 bases each). Trimming shortened V by 5 bases and J by 6 bases, and 15 bases separated the two germline ends. The CDR3 spans 14 residues. Here the CDR3 reads CASSPGTPLDTQYF. The CDR3 DNA reads TGTGCCAGCAGTCCCGGGACCCCCCTTGATACGCAGTATTTT.